The 5 T cell receptor beta chains listed next were all sequenced from one sample in a study of CD8 T cells in ankylosing spondylitis. Study results and limitations: Within ankylosing spondylitis blood, a TCR beta motif made up of eight highly homologous variants appeared to be characteristic.

These receptors lack a known antigen. TCRdb processed the 5' RACE reads anew with MiXCR; each CDR3 protein has one entry. The table has around 540,000 distinct CDR3 sequences, 10% to 15% seen once. Sequenced material: blood, either unsorted or a sorted T cell fraction (not recorded which). These receptors came from a male donor with ankylosing spondylitis.

This clonotype was picked up many times. The chain links TRBV20-1 to TRBJ1-1; TRBD1 aligns across 7 bases. This CDR3 contains 12 residues. V lost 7 bases, J lost 3 bases, and 5 bases stayed unmatched. CDR1 is DFQATT and CDR2 is SNEGSKA in the germline V gene (reference sequence). CDR3: CSGGQRYTEAFF. The CDR3 coding sequence is TGCAGTGGGGGACAGCGATACACTGAAGCTTTCTTT.

This clonotype has a handful of counts. The chain recombines TRBV7-8 with TRBJ2-1; 13 bases line up with TRBD2. There are 17 residues in the CDR3. Germline assignment: CDR1 SGHVS and CDR2 FQNEAQ. The V gene end was trimmed by 5 bases and the J gene end by 8 bases; junction bases not matched to a gene: 12. The CDR3 nucleotides are TGTGCCAGCAGCGTAAAACTAGCGGGAGGGCCTAAGGATGAGCAGTTCTTC. The encoded protein is CASSVKLAGGPKDEQFF.

This clonotype was detected only a few times. CDR3 in DNA: TGCGCCAGCAGCACCGGACAGGGGGCGTCCTATGGCTACACCTTC. Protein product: CASSTGQGASYGYTF. This chain connects TRBV5-1 to TRBJ1-2; TRBD1 matches 11 bases. Germline CDR1 SGHRS, CDR2 YFSETQ. The V and J ends lost 4 bases and 4 bases, in that order; junction bases with no gene match: 6. This CDR3 is built from 15 residues.

This rearrangement joins TRBV6-2 or TRBV6-3 to TRBJ2-7; no clear D gene. Trimming left V 5 bases short and J 2 bases short, with 10 bases between. The CDR3 has 13 amino acids. The germline gives CDR1 MNHEY, CDR2 SVGEGT. This CDR3 reads CASSHLRAYEQYV. The CDR3 nucleotides are TGTGCCAGCAGTCACCTCAGAGCCTACGAGCAGTACGTC.

This clonotype was counted once. J is TRBJ2-3 and V is TRBV28, with 9 bases fitting TRBD2. There are 16 residues in the CDR3. The germline V gene encodes CDR1 MDHEN and CDR2 SYDVKM. Trimming removed 7 bases from V and 2 bases from J; junction bases left unmatched: 10. The CDR3 DNA reads TGTGCCAGCACCCCGGGGCTAGCGGGATCCACAGATACGCAGTATTTT. It translates to CASTPGLAGSTDTQYF. The variable domain in full, with the rest retrieved from reference TRBV28 and TRBJ2-3, is DVKVTQSSRYLVKRTGEKVFLECVQDMDHENMFWYRQDPGLGLRLIYFSYDVKMKEKGDIPEGYSVSREKKERFSLILESASTNQTSMYLCASTPGLAGSTDTQYFGPGTRLTVL.